This T cell receptor beta chain is from a study of Ad26.COV2.S vaccination and SARS-CoV-2 variants. Study at large: Participants got Ad26.COV2.S intramuscularly, once or twice 56 days apart. The study's findings and limits: Participants in the vaccine arm had higher spike-specific TCR breadth; placebo recipients had lower. The TCR breadth and depth analyses may have produced an underestimate of total T cell responses.

This clone came up a few times. Its specificity is unknown. The repertoire was sequenced with immunoSEQ multiplex PCR; TCRdb's copy has only in-frame clones and lacks some. The repertoire has more than 250,000 clones, approximately 87% of them found once; the top ten carry about 3.6%. CDR1 and CDR2 from the germline V gene are SNHLY and FYNNEI. Trimming stripped 8 bases from V and 0 bases from J, with 8 bases between. The CDR3 has 12 amino acids. The treatment is: 15 to 20 received Ad26.COV2.S at low or high dose, single or two shots; roughly 5 received placebo; per-sample allocation not given. The investigators took samples on day 63 after the first vaccine or placebo injection. An adult aged 18-55 years in Boston served as the donor.

This receptor was identified in a person aged 18-65 years who received the Ad26.COV2.S COVID-19 vaccine or a placebo. The J gene is TRBJ2-7, the V gene TRBV2; D may be TRBD2 (5 bases). The specimen was peripheral blood, collected in a trial of Ad26.COV2.S vaccine versus placebo. CDR3 region: CASGRDSYEQYF. Written as DNA, the CDR3 is TGTGCCAGCGGGAGAGACTCCTACGAGCAGTACTTC.